The 5 T cell receptor beta chains presented below share a single source sample, sequenced in a study of T cells in Graves' hyperthyroidism and ophthalmopathy. RNA transcripts gave rise to amplified TCR beta CDR3 regions. Primed by the HTBI set, a first-round RT-PCR was run on the TCR CDR3. TCRdb reanalysed the multiplex PCR reads using MiXCR and keeps one entry per CDR3 protein. Among roughly 500,000 distinct CDR3 sequences listed, approximately 15% were seen once. The sample comprised blood. Receptors were obtained from a woman under 40 with Graves' hyperthyroidism that later progressed to Graves' ophthalmopathy.

The table lists this clonotype with many counts. The rearrangement uses TRBV6-5 and TRBJ1-6; TRBD1 aligns across 8 bases. Germline V lookup: CDR1 MNHEY, CDR2 SVGAGI. The V segment lost 2 bases and the J segment 14 bases; nucleotides outside the gene matches: 11. The CDR3 covers 15 residues. The CDR3 spells CASSYNRDRSLSLHF. CDR3 DNA: TGTGCCAGCAGTTACAACCGGGACAGGTCCCTCTCCCTCCACTTT.

The chain couples TRBV10-3 to TRBJ2-2; possible D gene TRBD2, 5 bases. This CDR3 has 15 residues. Looked up from germline, CDR1 is ENHRY and CDR2 is SYGVKD. The V end lost 4 bases, the J end lost 0 bases, and 9 bases lay between the germline ends. The CDR3 DNA reads as TGTGCCATCAGTGTGGAGGAAGCGAACACCGGGGAGCTGTTTTTT. This translates into CAISVEEANTGELFF.

This chain connects TRBV19 to TRBJ2-3; D not certain. The V gene's germline CDR1 is LNHDA and CDR2 SQIVND (reference sequence). The V and J ends lost 8 bases and 6 bases respectively, with 12 bases between them. The CDR3 extends over 12 amino acids. The CDR3 nucleotides read TGTGCCAGTGGTCGGGCTTCCGATACGCAGTATTTT. Its protein is CASGRASDTQYF. Together with reference TRBV19 and TRBJ2-3, the CDR3 gives the full variable domain: DGGITQSPKYLFRKEGQNVTLSCEQNLNHDAMYWYRQDPGQGLRLIYYSQIVNDFQKGDIAEGYSVSREKKESFPLTVTSAQKNPTAFYLCASGRASDTQYFGPGTRLTVL.

This clonotype was recorded many times. The chain is built from TRBV28 and TRBJ2-7; no firm D call. CDR3 size: 14 residues. Germline-derived CDR1 and CDR2 are MDHEN and SYDVKM. V was shortened by 5 bases and J by 0 bases, with 11 bases between the two germline ends. The CDR3 bases are TGTGCCAGCAGTACCGACAAGAGCTCCTACGAGCAGTACTTC. Translating gives CASSTDKSSYEQYF. Full variable domain (outside the CDR3, taken from reference TRBV28 and TRBJ2-7): DVKVTQSSRYLVKRTGEKVFLECVQDMDHENMFWYRQDPGLGLRLIYFSYDVKMKEKGDIPEGYSVSREKKERFSLILESASTNQTSMYLCASSTDKSSYEQYFGPGTRLTVT.

The chain combines TRBV20-1 with TRBJ1-1; D call uncertain. The CDR3 covers 14 residues. V was pared by 6 bases and J by 6 bases, with 20 bases between. Germline values: CDR1 DFQATT, CDR2 SNEGSKA (reference sequence). The CDR3 spells CSAPPPNRFSEAFF. CDR3 nucleotides: TGCAGTGCCCCCCCACCTAACCGGTTCTCTGAAGCTTTCTTT.